This T cell receptor (beta chain) was obtained from a study of CD8 T cells in Susac syndrome. From blood CD8+ and CD4+ T cells, the TCR beta chain was sequenced. When the RNA was reverse transcribed, random hexamers were used with an input of roughly 0.5 to 1 ug. TCRdb called the immunoSEQ multiplex PCR reads again in MiXCR, with one record for every CDR3 protein. The table has 150,000 to 190,000 distinct CDR3 sequences, about 95% seen once; the top ten hold 0.15% to 0.2%. Per the germline V gene, CDR1 is LNHNV and CDR2 is YYDKDF (reference sequence). This CDR3 is 13 amino acids long. The junction had 5 bases not matched to a gene; V was cut back by 5 bases and J by 6 bases.

This chain joins TRBV15 and TRBJ2-7; 9 bases align to TRBD1. This sequence was found in a human donor with Susac syndrome. The source material was CD4+ T cells from PBMCs. As DNA, the CDR3 is TGTGCCACCAGCGGGACAGGGCGAGGCGAGCAGTACTTC. As protein: CATSGTGRGEQYF.